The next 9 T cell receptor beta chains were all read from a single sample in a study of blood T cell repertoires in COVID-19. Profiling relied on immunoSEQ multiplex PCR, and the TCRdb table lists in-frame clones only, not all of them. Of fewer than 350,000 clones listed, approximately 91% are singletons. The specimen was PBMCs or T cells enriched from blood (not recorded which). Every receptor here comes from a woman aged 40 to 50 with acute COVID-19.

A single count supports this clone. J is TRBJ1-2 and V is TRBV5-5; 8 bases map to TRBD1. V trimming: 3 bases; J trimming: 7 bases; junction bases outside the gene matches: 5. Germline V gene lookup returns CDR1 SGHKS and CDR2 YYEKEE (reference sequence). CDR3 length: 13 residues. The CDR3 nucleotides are TGTGCCAGCAGCTCCGACAGGGGAGGTGGCTACACCTTC. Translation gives CASSSDRGGGYTF. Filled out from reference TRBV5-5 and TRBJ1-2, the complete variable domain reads DAGVTQSPTHLIKTRGQQVTLRCSPISGHKSVSWYQQVLGQGPQFIFQYYEKEERGRGNFPDRFSARQFPNYSSELNVNALLLGDSALYLCASSSDRGGGYTFGSGTRLTVV.

The CDR3 nucleotides read TGTGCCAGCAGCCCCATCCGGGACAGCGAGCAGTACTTC. This gives the protein CASSPIRDSEQYF. This chain joins TRBV7-3 and TRBJ2-7, with TRBD1 matching over 7 bases. In germline, CDR1 is SGHTA, CDR2 FQGTGA. J was trimmed by 6 bases and V by 5 bases; bases with no gene match: 7. The CDR3 runs 13 residues.

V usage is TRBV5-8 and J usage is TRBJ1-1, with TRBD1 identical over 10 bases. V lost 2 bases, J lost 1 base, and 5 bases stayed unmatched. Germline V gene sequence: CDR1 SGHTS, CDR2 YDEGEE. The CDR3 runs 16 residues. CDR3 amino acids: CASSFRDRGKNTEAFF. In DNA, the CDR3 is TGTGCCAGCAGCTTTCGGGACAGGGGAAAGAACACTGAAGCTTTCTTT.

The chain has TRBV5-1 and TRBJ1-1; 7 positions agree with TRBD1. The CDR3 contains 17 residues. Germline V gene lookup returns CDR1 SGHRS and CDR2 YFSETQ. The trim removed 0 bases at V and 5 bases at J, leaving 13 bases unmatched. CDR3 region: CASSLGQGSGRDTEAFF. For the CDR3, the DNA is TGCGCCAGCAGCTTGGGACAGGGATCCGGGCGCGATACTGAAGCTTTCTTT.

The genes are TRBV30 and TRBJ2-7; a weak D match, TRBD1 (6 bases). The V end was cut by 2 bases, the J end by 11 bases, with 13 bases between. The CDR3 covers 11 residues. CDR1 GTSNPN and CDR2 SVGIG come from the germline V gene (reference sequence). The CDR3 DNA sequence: TGTGCCTGGAGTAGGGACATCGTAAAGTACTTC. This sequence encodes CAWSRDIVKYF.

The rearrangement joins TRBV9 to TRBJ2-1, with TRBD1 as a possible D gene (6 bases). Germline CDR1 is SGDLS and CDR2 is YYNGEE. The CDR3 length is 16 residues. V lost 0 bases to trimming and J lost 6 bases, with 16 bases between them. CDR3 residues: CASSVAKAGARNEQFF. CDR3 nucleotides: TGTGCCAGCAGCGTAGCTAAGGCAGGGGCGCGCAATGAGCAGTTCTTC.

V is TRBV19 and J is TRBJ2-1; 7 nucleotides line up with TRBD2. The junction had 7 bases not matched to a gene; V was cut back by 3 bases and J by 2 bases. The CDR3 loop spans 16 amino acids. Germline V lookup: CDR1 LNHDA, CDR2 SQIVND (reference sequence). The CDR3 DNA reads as TGTGCCAGTAGTATGGGTGGGAGGGCCCCCTACAATGAGCAGTTCTTC. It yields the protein CASSMGGRAPYNEQFF.

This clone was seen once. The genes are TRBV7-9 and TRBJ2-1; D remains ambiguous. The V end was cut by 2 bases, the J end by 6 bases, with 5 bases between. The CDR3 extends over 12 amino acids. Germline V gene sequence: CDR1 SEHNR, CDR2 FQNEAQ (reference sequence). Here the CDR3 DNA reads TGTGCCAGCAGCTTAATATCCAATGAGCAGTTCTTC. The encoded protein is CASSLISNEQFF.

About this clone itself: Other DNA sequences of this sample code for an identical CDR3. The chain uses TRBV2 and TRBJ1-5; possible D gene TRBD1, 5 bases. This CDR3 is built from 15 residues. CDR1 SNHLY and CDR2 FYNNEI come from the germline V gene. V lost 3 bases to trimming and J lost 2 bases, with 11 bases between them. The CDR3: CASSEGQGRNQPQHF. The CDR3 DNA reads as TGTGCCAGCAGTGAGGGGCAAGGGCGCAATCAGCCCCAGCATTTT. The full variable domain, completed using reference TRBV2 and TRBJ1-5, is EPEVTQTPSHQVTQMGQEVILRCVPISNHLYFYWYRQILGQKVEFLVSFYNNEISEKSEIFDDQFSVERPDGSNFTLKIRSTKLEDSAMYFCASSEGQGRNQPQHFGDGTRLSIL.